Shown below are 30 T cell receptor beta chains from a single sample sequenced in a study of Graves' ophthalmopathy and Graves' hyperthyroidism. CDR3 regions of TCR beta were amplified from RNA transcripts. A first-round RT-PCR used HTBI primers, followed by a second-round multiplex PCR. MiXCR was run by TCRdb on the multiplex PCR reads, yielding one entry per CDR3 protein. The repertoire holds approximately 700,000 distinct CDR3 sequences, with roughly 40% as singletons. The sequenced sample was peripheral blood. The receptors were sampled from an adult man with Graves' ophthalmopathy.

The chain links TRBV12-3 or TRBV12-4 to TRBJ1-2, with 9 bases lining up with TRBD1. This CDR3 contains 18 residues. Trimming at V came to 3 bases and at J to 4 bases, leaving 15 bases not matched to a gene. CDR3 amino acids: CASSFTIYFTDRGYGYTF. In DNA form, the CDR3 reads TGTGCCAGCAGTTTTACGATCTACTTTACGGACAGGGGCTATGGCTACACCTTC.

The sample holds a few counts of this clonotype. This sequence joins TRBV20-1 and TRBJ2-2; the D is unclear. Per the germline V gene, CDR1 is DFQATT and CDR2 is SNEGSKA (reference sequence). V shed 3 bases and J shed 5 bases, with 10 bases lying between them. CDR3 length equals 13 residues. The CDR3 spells CSASGSRTGELFF. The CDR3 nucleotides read TGCAGTGCTAGCGGGTCCCGGACCGGGGAGCTGTTTTTT.

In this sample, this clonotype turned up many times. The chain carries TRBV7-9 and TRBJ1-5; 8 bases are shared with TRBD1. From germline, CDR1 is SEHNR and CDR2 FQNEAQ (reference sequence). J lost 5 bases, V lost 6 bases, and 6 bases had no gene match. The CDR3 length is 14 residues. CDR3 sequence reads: CASSPGQGHQPQHF. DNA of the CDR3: TGTGCCAGCAGTCCCGGACAGGGCCATCAGCCCCAGCATTTT.

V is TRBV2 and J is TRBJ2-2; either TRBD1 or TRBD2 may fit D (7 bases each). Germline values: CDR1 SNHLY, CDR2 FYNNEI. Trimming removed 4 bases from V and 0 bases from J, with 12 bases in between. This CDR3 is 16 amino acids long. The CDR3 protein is CASSGGGTANTGELFF. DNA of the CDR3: TGTGCCAGCAGTGGGGGGGGGACAGCGAACACCGGGGAGCTGTTTTTT.

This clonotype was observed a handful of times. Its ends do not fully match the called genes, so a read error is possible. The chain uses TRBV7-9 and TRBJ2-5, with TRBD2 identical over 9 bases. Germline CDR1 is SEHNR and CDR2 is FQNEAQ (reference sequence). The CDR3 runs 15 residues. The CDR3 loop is CASSHSSGEQETQYF. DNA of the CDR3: TGCGCCAGCAGCCACTCTAGCGGGGAACAAGAGACCCAGTACTTC. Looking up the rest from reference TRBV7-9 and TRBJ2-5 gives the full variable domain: DTGVSQNPRHKITKRGQNVTFRCDPISEHNRLYWYRQTLGQGPEFLTYFQNEAQLEKSRLLSDRFSAERPKGSFSTLEIQRTEQGDSAMYLCASSHSSGEQETQYFGPGTRLLVL.

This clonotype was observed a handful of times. CDR3 loop: CASSLGTSGSRYEQYF. The CDR3 region has the DNA TGTGCCAGCAGTTTAGGGACTAGCGGGAGTAGATACGAGCAGTACTTC. The chain uses TRBV9 and TRBJ2-7, with TRBD2 matching 14 bases. The CDR3 length is 16 residues. Germline V gene sequence: CDR1 SGDLS, CDR2 YYNGEE. V was pared by 5 bases and J by 4 bases, with 8 bases of the junction left unmatched.

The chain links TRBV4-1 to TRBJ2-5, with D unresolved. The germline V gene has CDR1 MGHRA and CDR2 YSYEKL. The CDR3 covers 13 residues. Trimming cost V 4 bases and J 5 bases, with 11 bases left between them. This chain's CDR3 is CASSRWYTETQYF. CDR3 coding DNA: TGCGCCAGCAGCCGCTGGTATACTGAGACCCAGTACTTC.

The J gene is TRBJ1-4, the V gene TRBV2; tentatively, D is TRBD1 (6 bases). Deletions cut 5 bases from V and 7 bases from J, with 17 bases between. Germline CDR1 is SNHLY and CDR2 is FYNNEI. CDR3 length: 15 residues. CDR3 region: CASSQRGEDLEKLFF. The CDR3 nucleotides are TGTGCCAGCAGTCAGAGGGGGGAAGATCTTGAAAAACTGTTTTTT.

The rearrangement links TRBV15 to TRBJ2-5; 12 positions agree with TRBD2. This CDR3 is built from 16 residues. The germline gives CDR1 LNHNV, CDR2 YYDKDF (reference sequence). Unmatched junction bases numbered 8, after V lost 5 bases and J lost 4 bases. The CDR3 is CATSHVSSGRVETQYF. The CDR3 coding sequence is TGTGCCACCAGCCACGTGTCTAGCGGGAGGGTAGAGACCCAGTACTTC.

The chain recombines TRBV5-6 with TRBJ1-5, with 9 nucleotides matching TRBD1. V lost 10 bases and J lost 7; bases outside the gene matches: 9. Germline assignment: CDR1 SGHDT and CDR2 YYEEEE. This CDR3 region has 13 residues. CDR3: CAWGTGMSQPQHF. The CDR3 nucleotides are TGTGCCTGGGGGACAGGGATGTCGCAGCCCCAGCATTTT.

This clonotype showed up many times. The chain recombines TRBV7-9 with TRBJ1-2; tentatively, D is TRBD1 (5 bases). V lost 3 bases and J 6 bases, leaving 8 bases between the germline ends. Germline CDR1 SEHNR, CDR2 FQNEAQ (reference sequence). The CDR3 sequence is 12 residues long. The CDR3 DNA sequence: TGTGCCAGCAGCTTCGGGGGTGATGGCTACACCTTC. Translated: CASSFGGDGYTF.

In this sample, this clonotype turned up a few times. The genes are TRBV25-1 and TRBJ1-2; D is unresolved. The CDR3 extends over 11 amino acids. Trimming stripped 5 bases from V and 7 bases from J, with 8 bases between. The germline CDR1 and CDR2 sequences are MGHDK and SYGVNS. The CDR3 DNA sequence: TGTGCCAGCAGTAGTAGGAGTGGCTACACCTTC. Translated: CASSSRSGYTF.

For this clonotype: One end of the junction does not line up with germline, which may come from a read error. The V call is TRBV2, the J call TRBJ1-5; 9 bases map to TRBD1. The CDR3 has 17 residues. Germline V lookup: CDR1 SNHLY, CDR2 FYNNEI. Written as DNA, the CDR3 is TGTGCCAGCAGGGAAGGGAATACGGGACAGGGTGCTCAGCCCCAGCATTTT. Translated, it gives CASREGNTGQGAQPQHF.

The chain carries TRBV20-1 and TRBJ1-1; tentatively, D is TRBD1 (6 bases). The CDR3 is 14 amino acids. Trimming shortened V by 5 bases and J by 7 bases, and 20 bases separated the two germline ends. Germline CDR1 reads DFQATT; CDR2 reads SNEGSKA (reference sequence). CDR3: CSACRSYRVDEAFF. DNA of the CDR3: TGCAGTGCTTGCCGTTCGTACAGGGTTGATGAAGCTTTCTTT.

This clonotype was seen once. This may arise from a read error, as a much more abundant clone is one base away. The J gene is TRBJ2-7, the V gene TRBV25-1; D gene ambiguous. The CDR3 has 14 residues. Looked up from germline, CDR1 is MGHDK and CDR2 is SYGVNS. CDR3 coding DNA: TGTGCCAGCAGCTTAGTGTTTCCCCCATACGGGCAGTACTTC. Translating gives CASSLVFPPYGQYF.

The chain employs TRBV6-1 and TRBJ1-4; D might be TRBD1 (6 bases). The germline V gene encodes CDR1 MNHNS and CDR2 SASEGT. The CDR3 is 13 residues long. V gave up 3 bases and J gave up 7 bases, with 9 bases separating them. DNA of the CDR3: TGTGCCAGCAGTGACTACAGGGTTGAAAAACTGTTTTTT. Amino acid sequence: CASSDYRVEKLFF.

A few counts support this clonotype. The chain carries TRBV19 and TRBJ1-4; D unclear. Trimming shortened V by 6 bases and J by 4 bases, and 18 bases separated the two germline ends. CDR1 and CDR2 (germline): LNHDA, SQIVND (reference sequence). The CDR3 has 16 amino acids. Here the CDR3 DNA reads TGTGCCAGTAGCCTCGGGCCCAACCACCTTAATGAAAAACTGTTTTTT. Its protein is CASSLGPNHLNEKLFF.

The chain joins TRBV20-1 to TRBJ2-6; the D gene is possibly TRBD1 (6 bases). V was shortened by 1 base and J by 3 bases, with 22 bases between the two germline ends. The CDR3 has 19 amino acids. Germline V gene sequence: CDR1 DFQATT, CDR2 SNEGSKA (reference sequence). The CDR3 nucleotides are TGCAGTGCTAGAGGGGGGACAAGGACAATTAAAGGTGGGGCCAACGTCCTGACTTTC. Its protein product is CSARGGTRTIKGGANVLTF.

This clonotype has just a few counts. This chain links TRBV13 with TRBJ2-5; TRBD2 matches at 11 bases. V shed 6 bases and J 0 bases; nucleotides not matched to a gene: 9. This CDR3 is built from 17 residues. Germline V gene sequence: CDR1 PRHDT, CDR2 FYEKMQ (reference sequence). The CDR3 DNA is TGTGCCAGCAGTAGGGGACTAGCGGTTTCGAACCAAGAGACCCAGTACTTC. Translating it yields CASSRGLAVSNQETQYF.

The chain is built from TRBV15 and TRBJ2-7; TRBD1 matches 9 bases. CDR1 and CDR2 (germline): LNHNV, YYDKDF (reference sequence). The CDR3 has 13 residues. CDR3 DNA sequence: TGTGCTGGACCGACAGGGGGTACCAACGAGCAGTACTTC. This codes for CAGPTGGTNEQYF.

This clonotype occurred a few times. DNA for the CDR3: TGCGCCAGCAGCTTCGAACAGGGGAGAAGCACTGAAGCTTTCTTT. This gives the protein CASSFEQGRSTEAFF. The chain links TRBV5-1 to TRBJ1-1, with 7 nucleotides matching TRBD1. This CDR3 region has 15 residues. Germline V gene sequence: CDR1 SGHRS, CDR2 YFSETQ. The V segment lost 2 bases and the J segment 4 bases; nucleotides outside the gene matches: 8. The full variable domain, with the rest looked up from reference TRBV5-1 and TRBJ1-1, is KAGVTQTPRYLIKTRGQQVTLSCSPISGHRSVSWYQQTPGQGLQFLFEYFSETQRNKGNFPGRFSGRQFSNSRSEMNVSTLELGDSALYLCASSFEQGRSTEAFFGQGTRLTVV.

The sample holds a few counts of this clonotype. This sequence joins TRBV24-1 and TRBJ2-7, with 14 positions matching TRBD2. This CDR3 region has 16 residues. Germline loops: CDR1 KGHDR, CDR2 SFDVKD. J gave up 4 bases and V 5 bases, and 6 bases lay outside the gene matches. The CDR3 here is CATSGLGLAGGYEQYF. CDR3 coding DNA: TGTGCCACCAGTGGTTTAGGACTAGCGGGAGGATACGAGCAGTACTTC.

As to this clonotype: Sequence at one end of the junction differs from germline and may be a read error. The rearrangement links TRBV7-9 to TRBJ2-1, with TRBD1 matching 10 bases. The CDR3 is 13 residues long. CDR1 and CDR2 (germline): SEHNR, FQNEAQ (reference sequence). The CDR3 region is CANSRDRGNEQFF. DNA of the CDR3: TGTGCCAACAGCCGGGACAGGGGAAATGAGCAGTTCTTC.

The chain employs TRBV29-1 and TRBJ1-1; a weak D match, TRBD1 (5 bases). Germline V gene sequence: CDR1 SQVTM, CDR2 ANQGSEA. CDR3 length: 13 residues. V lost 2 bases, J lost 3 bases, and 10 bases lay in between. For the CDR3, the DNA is TGCAGCGTTGAATGGGGGACCTACACTGAAGCTTTCTTT. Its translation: CSVEWGTYTEAFF.

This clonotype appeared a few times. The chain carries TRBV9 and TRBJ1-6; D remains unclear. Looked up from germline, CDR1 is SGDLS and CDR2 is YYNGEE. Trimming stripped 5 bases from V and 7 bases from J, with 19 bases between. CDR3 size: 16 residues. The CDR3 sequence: CASSSRRMHLNSPLHF. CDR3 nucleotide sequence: TGTGCCAGCAGTTCACGACGGATGCATCTCAATTCACCCCTCCACTTT.

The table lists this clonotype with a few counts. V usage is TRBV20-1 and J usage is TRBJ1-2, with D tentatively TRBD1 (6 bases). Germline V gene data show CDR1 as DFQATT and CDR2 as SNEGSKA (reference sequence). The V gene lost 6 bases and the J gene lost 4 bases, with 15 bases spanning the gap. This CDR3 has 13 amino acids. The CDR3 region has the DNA TGCAGTGCAGAGGAACAGGGACGCTATGGCTACACCTTC. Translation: CSAEEQGRYGYTF.

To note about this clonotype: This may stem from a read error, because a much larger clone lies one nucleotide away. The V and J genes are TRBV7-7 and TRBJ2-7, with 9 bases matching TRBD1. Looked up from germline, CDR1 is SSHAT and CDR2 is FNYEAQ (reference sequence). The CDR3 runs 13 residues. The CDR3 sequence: CANSMDRGSEQYF. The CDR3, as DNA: TGTGCCAACAGCATGGACAGGGGAAGCGAGCAGTACTTC.

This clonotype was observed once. CDR3 loop: CSLAGGQGYEQYF. For the CDR3, the DNA is TGCAGCTTGGCGGGGGGGCAGGGCTACGAGCAGTACTTC. The chain has TRBV29-1 and TRBJ2-7, with 9 bases identical to TRBD2. Germline V CDR1 and CDR2: SQVTM, ANQGSEA. The CDR3 extends over 13 amino acids. V lost 8 bases, J lost 3 bases, and 8 bases stayed unmatched.

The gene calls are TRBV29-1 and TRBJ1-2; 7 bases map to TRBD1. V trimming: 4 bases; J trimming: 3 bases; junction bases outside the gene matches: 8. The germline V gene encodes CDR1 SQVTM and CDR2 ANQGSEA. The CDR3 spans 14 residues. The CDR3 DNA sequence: TGCAGCGTTGTTGAGGGGGCGCGGGACTATGGCTACACCTTC. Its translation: CSVVEGARDYGYTF. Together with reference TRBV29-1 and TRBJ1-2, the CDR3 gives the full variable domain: SAVISQKPSRDICQRGTSLTIQCQVDSQVTMMFWYRQQPGQSLTLIATANQGSEATYESGFVIDKFPISRPNLTFSTLTVSNMSPEDSSIYLCSVVEGARDYGYTFGSGTRLTVV.

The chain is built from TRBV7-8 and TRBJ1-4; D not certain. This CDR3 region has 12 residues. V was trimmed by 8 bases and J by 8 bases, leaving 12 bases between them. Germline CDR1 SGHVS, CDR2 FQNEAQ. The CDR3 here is CASAGIGEKLFF. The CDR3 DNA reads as TGTGCCAGCGCAGGAATCGGGGAAAAACTGTTTTTT.